These T cell receptor beta chains were read from a single sample in a study of T cells in Graves' hyperthyroidism and ophthalmopathy. Via MiXCR, TCRdb re-called the multiplex PCR reads, giving one row per CDR3 protein. The table lists fewer than 650,000 distinct CDR3 sequences, under 15% of them singletons. The sample consisted of blood. The source is a woman in her 40s with Graves' ophthalmopathy. Both conserved end residues are part of each CDR3. The D gene is left open where the match is weak. Clone size appears in some rows only: once, few, many, or a class for an expanded clone.

clone size	D gene	V gene	CDR3 length	J gene	CDR3 DNA	CDR3 protein
.	.	TRBV6-5	13	TRBJ1-1	TGTGCCAGCAGTTCGCGGGGTTGGACTGAAGCTTTCTTT	CASSSRGWTEAFF
few	.	TRBV2	13	TRBJ2-7	TGTGCCAGCAGTGTCGACGGAGGCTACGAGCAGTACTTC	CASSVDGGYEQYF
many	TRBD2	TRBV7-8	18	TRBJ2-5	TGTGCCAGCAGCTTAGTTGGGACTAGCGGGGTCCCCCAAGAGACCCAGTACTTC	CASSLVGTSGVPQETQYF
many	.	TRBV28	12	TRBJ1-1	TGTGCCAGCACCTCCCCCGGAGCTGAAGCTTTCTTT	CASTSPGAEAFF
.	.	TRBV12-3/TRBV12-4	12	TRBJ2-7	TGTGCCAGCGAGTGGGGTTCCTACGAGCAGTACTTC	CASEWGSYEQYF
many	.	TRBV19	13	TRBJ1-5	TGTGCCAGTACAGGGCAGCTGAATCAGCCCCAGCATTTT	CASTGQLNQPQHF
many	TRBD2	TRBV7-2	14	TRBJ2-7	TGTGCCAGCAGCTTCGGACTAGCGGACTACGAGCAGTACTTC	CASSFGLADYEQYF
many	.	TRBV10-3	12	TRBJ1-1	TGTGCCATCAGGGACGGGAACACTGAAGCTTTCTTT	CAIRDGNTEAFF
.	.	TRBV10-3	16	TRBJ1-1	TGTGCCAGCAGTGAGTCGAAGGGAGGGGGGAAGAGCCAAGTTTTCTTT	CASSESKGGGKSQVFF
few	.	TRBV20-1	13	TRBJ2-7	TGCAGTGCTAGCAAACCAACCTCCAACGAGCAGTACTTC	CSASKPTSNEQYF
many	.	TRBV14	15	TRBJ2-7	TGTGCCAGCAGCCAAGGAAGGGACCCTACCTACGAGCAGTACTTC	CASSQGRDPTYEQYF
many	.	TRBV6-5	11	TRBJ1-3	TGTGCCAGCAGTTACATGGACACCATATATTTT	CASSYMDTIYF
many	TRBD2	TRBV2	16	TRBJ2-7	TGTGCCAGCAGACCGGGACTAGCGGGAGTGCCCTACGAGCAGTACTTC	CASRPGLAGVPYEQYF
.	TRBD2	TRBV7-2	13	TRBJ2-5	TGTGCCAGCGTAGCGGGAGGGACGGAGACCCAGTACTTC	CASVAGGTETQYF
many	.	TRBV30	14	TRBJ1-5	TGTGCCTGGAGTGGTCAGGGTAAGGGCCAGCCCCAGCATTTT	CAWSGQGKGQPQHF
many	TRBD1	TRBV28	14	TRBJ1-1	TGTGCCAACACCAGAGACAGGGCGAACACTGAAGCTTTCTTT	CANTRDRANTEAFF
many	TRBD1	TRBV29-1	12	TRBJ2-7	TGCAGCGTTGAGGGACAGGGAAGCGAGCAGTACTTC	CSVEGQGSEQYF
.	.	TRBV12-3/TRBV12-4	13	TRBJ2-7	TGTGCCAGCAGTTTAGCGGTATTCTACGAGCAGTACTTC	CASSLAVFYEQYF
.	.	TRBV12-3/TRBV12-4	15	TRBJ1-2	TGTGCCAGCAGTTTTCCGGGCAGGACTTCCTATGGCTACACCTTC	CASSFPGRTSYGYTF
.	TRBD2	TRBV6-5	16	TRBJ2-5	TGTGCCAGCAGTACTAGCGGGAGCCGGTTTGTGGAGACCCAGTACTTC	CASSTSGSRFVETQYF
many	.	TRBV11-2	14	TRBJ2-5	TGTGCCAGCAGCTTAATGGGGGTGGGAGAGACCCAGTACTTC	CASSLMGVGETQYF
many	.	TRBV20-1	12	TRBJ2-1	TGCAGTGCCCGCCCGGACGTCAATGAGCAGTTCTTC	CSARPDVNEQFF
many	.	TRBV30	14	TRBJ1-5	TGTGCCTGGAGTGTACGGGACGCCAATCAGCCCCAGCATTTT	CAWSVRDANQPQHF
.	TRBD1	TRBV11-2	18	TRBJ2-5	TGTGCCAGCAGCTCAAGAGGAGGGGACAGGAGGTATTCAGAGACCCAGTACTTC	CASSSRGGDRRYSETQYF
many	.	TRBV19	16	TRBJ1-1	TGTGCCAGTAGTATAGCACCCGGAGGGGTCGACACTGAAGCTTTCTTT	CASSIAPGGVDTEAFF
many	TRBD2	TRBV7-3	15	TRBJ2-2	TGTGCCAGCACCGGGACTAGCGGGAACACCGGGGAGCTGTTTTTT	CASTGTSGNTGELFF
many	TRBD1	TRBV7-8	15	TRBJ1-1	TGTGCCAGCAGCAAGGGGGACAGGGGAAACACTGAAGCTTTCTTT	CASSKGDRGNTEAFF
many	.	TRBV12-3/TRBV12-4	15	TRBJ2-2	TGTGCCAGCAGTTTAGAATTAGGGAACACCGGGGAGCTGTTTTTT	CASSLELGNTGELFF
few	.	TRBV11-2	14	TRBJ2-5	TGTGCCAGCAGCTTAGGACACAACCAAGAGACCCAGTACTTC	CASSLGHNQETQYF
many	.	TRBV27	15	TRBJ1-5	TGTGCCAGCAGAACGACTACAGGTTCCGGGCAGCCCCAGCATTTT	CASRTTTGSGQPQHF
many	.	TRBV11-2	14	TRBJ2-2	TGTGCCAGCAGCTCTCTTCCCGTACCGCGCCAGCTGTTTTTT	CASSSLPVPRQLFF
many	TRBD2	TRBV5-1	14	TRBJ2-7	TGCGCCAGCAGCTTGGAAGGGACTATCAACGAGCAGTACTTC	CASSLEGTINEQYF
many	TRBD2	TRBV6-1	14	TRBJ2-1	TGTGCCAGCAGTGCGCAGCGGGGTTACAATGAGCAGTTCTTC	CASSAQRGYNEQFF
.	.	TRBV4-1	17	TRBJ2-2	TGCGCCAGCAGCCTTAGAGCCGGAGGGGGCATAACCGGGGAGCTGTTTTTT	CASSLRAGGGITGELFF
.	.	TRBV6-5	14	TRBJ1-1	TGTGCCAGCAGTTACTCCCTACCTCCCGCTGAAGCTTTCTTT	CASSYSLPPAEAFF
few	.	TRBV5-1	15	TRBJ1-5	TGCGCCAGCAGACCTGGACACTCTGGCAATCAGCCCCAGCATTTT	CASRPGHSGNQPQHF
many	.	TRBV28	13	TRBJ2-7	TGTGCCAGCAGGGGGGACACTTTATACGAGCAGTACTTC	CASRGDTLYEQYF
.	.	TRBV20-1	14	TRBJ1-1	TGCAGTGCGCGGGGGGGTGGAGTTAACACTGAAGCTTTCTTT	CSARGGGVNTEAFF
many	.	TRBV12-3/TRBV12-4	11	TRBJ2-2	TGTGCCACCGAGAACACCGGGGAGCTGTTTTTT	CATENTGELFF
many	.	TRBV5-1	17	TRBJ2-5	TGCGCCAGCAGCTTGTCGGGGGGCCTAGAATACCAAGAGACCCAGTACTTC	CASSLSGGLEYQETQYF
few	.	TRBV6-5	14	TRBJ2-7	TGTGCCAGCAGTTACGGCGGATTTAGAGCCGAGCAGTACTTC	CASSYGGFRAEQYF
few	TRBD2	TRBV18	13	TRBJ2-2	TGTGCCGGAGCGGGGAAGAACACCGGGGAGCTGTTTTTT	CAGAGKNTGELFF
many	TRBD2	TRBV7-2	15	TRBJ2-7	TGTGCCAGCAGCTTAGCGCGGGGAGGGGCGTACGAGCAGTACTTC	CASSLARGGAYEQYF
many	.	TRBV24-1	13	TRBJ2-5	TGTGCCACCAGTGTGGGACGCGGGGCGACCCAGTACTTC	CATSVGRGATQYF
many	TRBD1	TRBV27	14	TRBJ2-7	TGTGCCAGCAGCCCGGACAGGGGTGCCTACGAGCAGTACTTC	CASSPDRGAYEQYF
many	.	TRBV9	14	TRBJ1-2	TGTGCCAGCAGCGAAGGACACGCTAACTATGGCTACACCTTC	CASSEGHANYGYTF
many	TRBD1	TRBV6-1	17	TRBJ2-5	TGTGCCAGCAGAGACAGCTCAGGGGGCATTTGGCAAGAGACCCAGTACTTC	CASRDSSGGIWQETQYF
many	TRBD2	TRBV28	15	TRBJ2-5	TGTGCCAGCAGTCTGTTAGCGGGAGTTTGGGAGACCCAGTACTTC	CASSLLAGVWETQYF
many	.	TRBV2	12	TRBJ2-7	TGTGCCAGCAGTGGCACGGCCTACGAGCAGTACTTC	CASSGTAYEQYF
many	.	TRBV7-3	14	TRBJ2-5	TGTGCCAGCAGCATGGGACCCGTGGGGGAGACCCAGTACTTC	CASSMGPVGETQYF
.	.	TRBV2	13	TRBJ2-7	TGTGCCAGCAGGGGAGCGGTGGGCTACGAGCAGTACTTC	CASRGAVGYEQYF
many	.	TRBV7-2	13	TRBJ2-5	TGTGCCAGCAGCTTAGTGGAGGGCGGGACCCAGTACTTC	CASSLVEGGTQYF
many	TRBD2	TRBV9	15	TRBJ2-5	TGTGCCAGCAGCGTAGGGACGGGAGGGCCTGAGACCCAGTACTTC	CASSVGTGGPETQYF
many	TRBD1	TRBV30	13	TRBJ1-5	TGTGCCTGGAGGGGACAGCCAAATCAGCCCCAGCATTTT	CAWRGQPNQPQHF
many	.	TRBV28	16	TRBJ1-3	TGTGCCAGCAGTTCGCCCGGGTCAGGGGCTGGAAACACCATATATTTT	CASSSPGSGAGNTIYF
.	.	TRBV4-3	16	TRBJ2-5	TGCGCCAGCAGCCAAGGGCCAGGCAGCAACAAAGAGACCCAGTACTTC	CASSQGPGSNKETQYF
many	TRBD1	TRBV10-3	15	TRBJ1-1	TGTGCCATCAGTTCATTAGAGGGGGCCAGCACTGAAGCTTTCTTT	CAISSLEGASTEAFF
many	.	TRBV25-1	14	TRBJ1-1	TGTGCCAGCAGTGATGGGGGGGGATACACTGAAGCTTTCTTT	CASSDGGGYTEAFF